The 30 T cell receptor beta chains presented below share a single source sample, sequenced in a study of T-cell memory formation after mild COVID-19. TCRdb re-called the 5' RACE reads through MiXCR, storing one row per CDR3 protein. The table shows some 490,000 distinct CDR3 sequences, with roughly 18% occurring only once. Sequenced material: PBMCs or a T cell subset sorted from them (not recorded which). Source of these receptors: an adult woman who had mild COVID-19 (a few samples of this study predate the infection). Cell type and time point are not known.

This clonotype was observed a handful of times. The chain couples TRBV4-2 to TRBJ2-1, with a possible D match to TRBD2 (6 bases). Germline V lookup: CDR1 LGHNA, CDR2 YNFKEQ. The CDR3 is made up of 15 amino acids. V lost 4 bases, J lost 4 bases, and 14 bases lay in between. The CDR3 DNA follows: TGTGCCAGCAGCCCCTACCGGGACTTATACAATGAGCAGTTCTTC. Amino acid sequence: CASSPYRDLYNEQFF.

This clonotype occurred a few times. This chain links TRBV6-2 or TRBV6-3 with TRBJ1-5; D perhaps matches TRBD1 (5 bases). The CDR3 is made up of 14 amino acids. The germline V and J ends were trimmed by 4 bases and 2 bases, with 9 bases remaining between them. Germline assignment: CDR1 MNHEY and CDR2 SVGEGT. CDR3 DNA sequence: TGTGCCAGCAGTTTCAGACAGCGCAATCAGCCCCAGCATTTT. It is translated as CASSFRQRNQPQHF.

This clonotype was found a few times. The rearrangement uses TRBV21-1 and TRBJ1-1; TRBD1 reflects the table's D call only, with no check against the DNA. TRBV21-1 has pseudogene status. The CDR3 has 16 residues. As DNA, the CDR3 is TGTGCCAGCAGCAAGGAATCGGGACAGACGAACACTGAAGCTTTCTTT. Residues: CASSKESGQTNTEAFF.

The table lists this clonotype with a few counts. V usage is TRBV5-1 and J usage is TRBJ2-1, with 11 bases that match TRBD2. Germline V gene data show CDR1 as SGHRS and CDR2 as YFSETQ. CDR3 length equals 16 residues. The V segment lost 3 bases and the J segment 7 bases; nucleotides outside the gene matches: 9. CDR3 DNA: TGCGCCAGCAGCTCAATGCTAGCGGGGGGTATAAATGAGCAGTTCTTC. Its translation is CASSSMLAGGINEQFF.

The chain carries TRBV24-1 and TRBJ1-5; D is uncertain. Trimming shortened V by 11 bases and J by 0 bases, and 16 bases separated the two germline ends. This CDR3 spans 15 amino acids. Germline values: CDR1 KGHDR, CDR2 SFDVKD. CDR3 DNA sequence: TGTGCCATCCACTCCATAGTCCATAGCAATCAGCCCCAGCATTTT. Encoded protein: CAIHSIVHSNQPQHF.

This clonotype appeared a few times. The chain employs TRBV12-3 or TRBV12-4 and TRBJ2-5; TRBD1 matches 8 bases. The ends lost 6 bases at V and 4 bases at J; junction bases unmatched: 7. The CDR3 covers 14 residues. Written as DNA, the CDR3 is TGTGCCAGCAGACTGACAGGGGCCGGAGAGACCCAGTACTTC. It specifies CASRLTGAGETQYF.

This clonotype was detected a few times. The CDR3 protein is CASSHPGAYNSPLHF. The CDR3 coding sequence is TGTGCCAGCAGCCACCCCGGGGCTTATAATTCACCCCTCCACTTT. V usage is TRBV2 and J usage is TRBJ1-6; tentative D call: TRBD1 (5 bases). Trimming cost V 6 bases and J 4 bases, with 13 bases left between them. CDR3 size: 15 residues. Germline CDR1 and CDR2: SNHLY and FYNNEI.

This clonotype has just a few counts. The DNA for the CDR3 is TGCAGTGCTCTTCCCCTAGCGGGAAGCGACAATGAGCAGTTCTTC. This sequence encodes CSALPLAGSDNEQFF. V and J are TRBV20-1 and TRBJ2-1, with 9 bases that match TRBD2. CDR3 length: 15 amino acids. Germline V gives CDR1 DFQATT, CDR2 SNEGSKA (reference sequence). V trimming: 5 bases; J trimming: 5 bases; junction bases outside the gene matches: 10.

The chain joins TRBV20-1 to TRBJ1-1; no reliable D call. V lost 0 bases and J lost 3, with 8 bases in between. The length of the CDR3 is 13 residues. Germline V gene data show CDR1 as DFQATT and CDR2 as SNEGSKA (reference sequence). The CDR3 sequence: CSARETIDTEAFF. The CDR3 DNA reads TGCAGTGCTAGAGAAACAATAGACACTGAAGCTTTCTTT.

There are many counts of this clonotype. This chain links TRBV3-1 with TRBJ2-3, with TRBD2 matching over 8 bases. This CDR3 has 15 residues. Germline V gives CDR1 LGHDT, CDR2 YNNKEL (reference sequence). The V gene end was trimmed by 4 bases and the J gene end by 0 bases; junction bases not matched to a gene: 3. The CDR3: CASSLSGASTDTQYF. The CDR3 nucleotides are TGTGCCAGCAGCCTTAGCGGGGCCAGCACAGATACGCAGTATTTT.

In its sample, this clonotype was seen a few times. The chain's CDR3 is CASSLSTGGYGELFF. CDR3 sequence (DNA): TGTGCCAGCAGTTTAAGTACAGGGGGCTATGGGGAGCTGTTTTTT. The chain links TRBV12-3 or TRBV12-4 to TRBJ2-2, with 9 bases matching TRBD1. The trim removed 2 bases at V and 8 bases at J, leaving 6 bases unmatched. This CDR3 is 15 amino acids long.

This clonotype was detected ten times or more. The chain links TRBV5-1 to TRBJ2-1; 8 nucleotides line up with TRBD1. This CDR3 has 13 amino acids. Germline CDR1 reads SGHRS; CDR2 reads YFSETQ. Trimming at V came to 3 bases and at J to 7 bases, leaving 3 bases not matched to a gene. As DNA, the CDR3 is TGCGCCAGCAGCTGGGACAGGAGGAATGAGCAGTTCTTC. It codes for CASSWDRRNEQFF.

The chain has TRBV5-1 and TRBJ2-1; unclear D gene. V was shortened by 2 bases and J by 5 bases, with 14 bases between the two germline ends. CDR1 SGHRS and CDR2 YFSETQ come from the germline V gene. The CDR3 is 15 residues long. CDR3 protein: CASSLGLSMDNEQFF. The CDR3 DNA reads as TGCGCCAGCAGCTTAGGGTTGTCTATGGACAATGAGCAGTTCTTC.

This clonotype was seen more than once but under ten times. This chain connects TRBV5-1 to TRBJ2-7, with 8 bases lining up with TRBD1. The CDR3 is 16 amino acids. Per germline, CDR1 SGHRS and CDR2 YFSETQ. With 4 bases clipped from V and 5 bases from J, the junction kept 14 bases outside the gene matches. The CDR3 protein is CASSPPVTGAFHEQYF. The DNA for the CDR3 is TGCGCCAGCAGCCCGCCGGTGACAGGGGCGTTTCACGAGCAGTACTTC.

This clonotype was detected a few times. The V and J genes are TRBV20-1 and TRBJ2-5; no clear D gene. The CDR3 covers 12 residues. Germline V gene lookup returns CDR1 DFQATT and CDR2 SNEGSKA (reference sequence). V gave up 6 bases and J gave up 4 bases, with 12 bases separating them. Written as DNA, the CDR3 is TGCAGTGCCCTGGTCGATCCAGAGACCCAGTACTTC. Protein sequence: CSALVDPETQYF.

This clonotype was counted only a few times. CDR3 amino acids: CASSLTGTGTSYEQYF. Written as DNA, the CDR3 is TGCGCCAGCAGCCTGACCGGGACAGGGACCTCCTACGAGCAGTACTTC. The chain couples TRBV5-1 to TRBJ2-7, with TRBD1 matching 9 bases. The CDR3 has 16 amino acids. Trimming at V came to 4 bases and at J to 0 bases, leaving 8 bases not matched to a gene. Looked up from germline, CDR1 is SGHRS and CDR2 is YFSETQ.

This clonotype has only a few counts. The gene calls are TRBV7-9 and TRBJ1-2; 7 nucleotides line up with TRBD1. Per the germline V gene, CDR1 is SEHNR and CDR2 is FQNEAQ (reference sequence). The junction had 11 bases not matched to a gene; V was cut back by 5 bases and J by 5 bases. The CDR3 has 15 amino acids. The CDR3 DNA reads TGTGCCAGCAGCCGCGACATGGACAGGACTTATGGCTACACCTTC. This codes for CASSRDMDRTYGYTF.

In this sample, this clonotype turned up a few times. The chain carries TRBV7-6 and TRBJ2-3, with no clear D. V lost 5 bases, J lost 6 bases, and 9 bases lay in between. This CDR3 comprises 12 residues. Germline assignment: CDR1 SGHVS and CDR2 FNYEAQ. CDR3 bases: TGTGCCAGCAGCCGGAACCGGGATACGCAGTATTTT. Its translation: CASSRNRDTQYF.

This chain links TRBV20-1 with TRBJ2-1; D is ambiguous. V was cut by 0 bases and J by 7 bases, with 16 bases left in between. In germline, CDR1 is DFQATT, CDR2 SNEGSKA (reference sequence). The CDR3 is made up of 15 amino acids. In DNA form, the CDR3 reads TGCAGTGCTAGAGATGTTGCTTCGGTGTGGAATGAGCAGTTCTTC. Protein sequence: CSARDVASVWNEQFF.

This clonotype was seen ten or more times. This chain links TRBV24-1 with TRBJ2-1; 14 bases are shared with TRBD2. The CDR3 is 17 residues long. CDR1 and CDR2 from the germline V gene are KGHDR and SFDVKD. Unmatched junction bases numbered 7, after V lost 2 bases and J lost 8 bases. The CDR3 loop is CATSDSGGTSGRHEQFF. The CDR3 DNA reads TGTGCCACCAGTGATTCCGGCGGGACTAGCGGGAGACATGAGCAGTTCTTC.

This clonotype has more than one count but fewer than ten. The chain carries TRBV18 and TRBJ2-3; 10 positions agree with TRBD2. Germline CDR1 and CDR2: KGHSH and LQKENI. V lost 5 bases and J lost 3; bases outside the gene matches: 5. The CDR3 sequence is 15 residues long. CDR3 DNA sequence: TGTGCCAGCTCAAGGTCGACTAGCGGGACAGATACGCAGTATTTT. Its translation: CASSRSTSGTDTQYF.

V is TRBV10-2 and J is TRBJ1-1; unclear D gene. The CDR3 spans 13 residues. Germline loops: CDR1 WSHSY, CDR2 SAAADI. V lost 1 base to trimming and J lost 6 bases, with 9 bases between them. The CDR3 region is CASSEFRPPEAFF. The CDR3 region has the DNA TGCGCCAGCAGTGAGTTTCGACCCCCTGAAGCTTTCTTT.

This clonotype was seen more than once but under ten times. The chain combines TRBV12-3 or TRBV12-4 with TRBJ2-7, with D hard to call. The CDR3 length is 14 residues. V lost 7 bases and J lost 5, with 18 bases in between. CDR3 nucleotides: TGTGCCAGCACCCCCCAGGCAGCTACGAACGAGCAGTACTTC. It specifies CASTPQAATNEQYF.

The V and J genes are TRBV6-2 or TRBV6-3 and TRBJ2-5; 13 bases align to TRBD2. The CDR3 sequence is 16 residues long. CDR1 is MNHEY, CDR2 SVGEGT, per germline. V was clipped by 5 bases and J by 5 bases; unmatched bases: 8. CDR3 in amino acids: CASSEGLAGVWETQYF. The CDR3 nucleotides are TGTGCCAGCAGTGAAGGACTAGCGGGGGTGTGGGAGACCCAGTACTTC.

J is TRBJ2-5 and V is TRBV3-1; 7 bases align to TRBD2. The V gene's germline CDR1 is LGHDT and CDR2 YNNKEL (reference sequence). V shed 6 bases and J 6 bases; nucleotides not matched to a gene: 7. The CDR3 length is 13 residues. CDR3 nucleotide sequence: TGTGCCAGCAGTGAGGGCGGGAGAAAGACCCAGTACTTC. Its protein product is CASSEGGRKTQYF.

This clonotype was counted a few times. The chain uses TRBV7-3 and TRBJ2-3; a possible D gene is TRBD2 (5 bases). Trimming left V 2 bases short and J 1 base short, with 13 bases between. The CDR3 runs to 16 residues. Looked up from germline, CDR1 is SGHTA and CDR2 is FQGTGA. CDR3 protein: CASSLGAQRGTDTQYF. CDR3 in DNA: TGTGCCAGCAGCTTAGGAGCTCAGAGGGGCACAGATACGCAGTATTTT.

This clonotype was observed a few times. J is TRBJ2-1 and V is TRBV29-1; TRBD2 matches at 9 bases. The ends lost 4 bases at V and 7 bases at J; junction bases unmatched: 11. CDR3 length: 15 residues. The germline V gene has CDR1 SQVTM and CDR2 ANQGSEA. The CDR3 sequence: CSVGAGGLVGNEQFF. The CDR3 DNA reads TGCAGCGTTGGAGCGGGAGGTCTCGTGGGGAATGAGCAGTTCTTC.

This clonotype was counted only a few times. The V and J genes are TRBV4-3 and TRBJ2-3; weak D call: TRBD2 (6 bases). With 1 base removed from V and 1 base from J, the gap between germline ends came to 12 bases. CDR1 is LGHNA, CDR2 YSLEER, per germline. There are 16 residues in the CDR3. The CDR3 is CASSQGVGGGTDTQYF. The CDR3 DNA follows: TGCGCCAGCAGCCAAGGAGTGGGAGGTGGCACAGATACGCAGTATTTT.

This clonotype was recorded many times. The chain carries TRBV7-9 and TRBJ2-3, with 9 positions matching TRBD2. Germline V gene data show CDR1 as SEHNR and CDR2 as FQNEAQ (reference sequence). Trimming at V came to 5 bases and at J to 1 base, leaving 4 bases not matched to a gene. This CDR3 spans 15 amino acids. The CDR3 bases are TGTGCCAGCAGCCGGACTAGCGCAGGCACAGATACGCAGTATTTT. It translates to CASSRTSAGTDTQYF. The variable domain in full, with the rest retrieved from reference TRBV7-9 and TRBJ2-3, is DTGVSQNPRHKITKRGQNVTFRCDPISEHNRLYWYRQTLGQGPEFLTYFQNEAQLEKSRLLSDRFSAERPKGSFSTLEIQRTEQGDSAMYLCASSRTSAGTDTQYFGPGTRLTVL.

The rearrangement uses TRBV5-1 and TRBJ2-3, with D possibly called TRBD1 or TRBD2 (5 bases each). The CDR3 extends over 15 amino acids. Looked up from germline, CDR1 is SGHRS and CDR2 is YFSETQ. With 4 bases removed from V and 3 bases from J, the gap between germline ends came to 15 bases. The CDR3 sequence: CASSTGDDSTDTQYF. CDR3 DNA sequence: TGCGCCAGCAGCACCGGGGACGACAGTACAGATACGCAGTATTTT.